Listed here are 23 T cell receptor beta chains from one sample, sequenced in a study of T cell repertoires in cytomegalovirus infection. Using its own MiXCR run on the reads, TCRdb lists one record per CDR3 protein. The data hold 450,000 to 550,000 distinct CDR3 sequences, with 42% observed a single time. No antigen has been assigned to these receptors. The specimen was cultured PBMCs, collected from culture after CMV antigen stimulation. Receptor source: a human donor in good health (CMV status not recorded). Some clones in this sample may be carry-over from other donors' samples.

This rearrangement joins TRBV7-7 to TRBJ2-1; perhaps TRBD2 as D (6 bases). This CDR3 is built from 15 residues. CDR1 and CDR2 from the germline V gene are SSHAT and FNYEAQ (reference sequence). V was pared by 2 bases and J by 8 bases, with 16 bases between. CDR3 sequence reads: CASSLLLAKGDEQFF. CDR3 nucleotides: TGTGCCAGCAGCTTATTGCTAGCGAAGGGCGATGAGCAGTTCTTC.

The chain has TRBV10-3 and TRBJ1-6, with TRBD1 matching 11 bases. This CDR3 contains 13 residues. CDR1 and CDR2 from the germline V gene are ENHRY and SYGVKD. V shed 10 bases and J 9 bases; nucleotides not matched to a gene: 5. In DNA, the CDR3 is TGTGCCACCCAGGGGACAGGGGGTTCACCCCTCCACTTT. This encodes CATQGTGGSPLHF.

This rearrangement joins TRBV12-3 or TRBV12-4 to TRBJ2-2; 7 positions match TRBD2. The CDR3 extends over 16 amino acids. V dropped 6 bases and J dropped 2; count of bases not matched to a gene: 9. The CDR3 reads CASSPEGGSNTGELFF. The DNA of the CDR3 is TGTGCCAGCAGCCCGGAGGGCGGGAGTAACACCGGGGAGCTGTTTTTT.

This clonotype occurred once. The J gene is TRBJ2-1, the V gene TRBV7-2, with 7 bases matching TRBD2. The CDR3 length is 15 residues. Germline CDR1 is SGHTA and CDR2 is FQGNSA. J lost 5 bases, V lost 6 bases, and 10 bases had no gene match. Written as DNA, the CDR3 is TGTGCCAGCAGTCAATGGGACTATCCTGACAATGAGCAGTTCTTC. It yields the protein CASSQWDYPDNEQFF.

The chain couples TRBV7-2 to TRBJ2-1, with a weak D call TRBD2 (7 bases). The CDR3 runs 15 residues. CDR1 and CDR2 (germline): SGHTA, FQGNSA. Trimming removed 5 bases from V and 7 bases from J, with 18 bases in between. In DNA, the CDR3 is TGTGCCAGCAGCGTAAGGGGGAGGGCCTGGAATGAGCAGTTCTTC. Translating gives CASSVRGRAWNEQFF.

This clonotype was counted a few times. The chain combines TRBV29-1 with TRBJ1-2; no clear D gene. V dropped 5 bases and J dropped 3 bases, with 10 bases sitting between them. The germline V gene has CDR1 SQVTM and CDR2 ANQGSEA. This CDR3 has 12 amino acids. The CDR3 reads CSVFGNDYGYTF. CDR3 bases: TGCAGCGTTTTTGGGAATGACTATGGCTACACCTTC.

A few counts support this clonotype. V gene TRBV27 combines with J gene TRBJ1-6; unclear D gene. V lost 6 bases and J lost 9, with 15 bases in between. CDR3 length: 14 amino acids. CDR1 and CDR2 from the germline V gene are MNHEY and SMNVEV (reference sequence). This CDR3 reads CASSPYPIGSPLHF. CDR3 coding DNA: TGTGCCAGCAGCCCTTATCCGATAGGTTCACCCCTCCACTTT.

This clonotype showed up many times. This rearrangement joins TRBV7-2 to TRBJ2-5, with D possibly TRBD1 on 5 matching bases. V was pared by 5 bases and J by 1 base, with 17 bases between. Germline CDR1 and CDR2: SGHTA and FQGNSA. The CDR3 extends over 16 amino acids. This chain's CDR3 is CASSPRTSGAQETQYF. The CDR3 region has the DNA TGTGCCAGCAGCCCTAGGACCAGTGGGGCCCAAGAGACCCAGTACTTC.

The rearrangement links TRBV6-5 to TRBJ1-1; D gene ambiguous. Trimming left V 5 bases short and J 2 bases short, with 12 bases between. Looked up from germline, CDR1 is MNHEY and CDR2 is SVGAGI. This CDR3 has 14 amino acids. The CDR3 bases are TGTGCCAGCAGTGAAGAACAACGCAACACTGAAGCTTTCTTT. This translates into CASSEEQRNTEAFF.

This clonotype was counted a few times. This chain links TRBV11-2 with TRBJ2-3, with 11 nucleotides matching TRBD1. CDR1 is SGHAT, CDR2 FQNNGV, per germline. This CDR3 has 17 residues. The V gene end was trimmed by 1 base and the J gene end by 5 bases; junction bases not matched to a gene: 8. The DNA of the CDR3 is TGTGCCAGCAGCTTAGTAAGCGGACAGGGGGCAGGAGATACGCAGTATTTT. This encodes CASSLVSGQGAGDTQYF.

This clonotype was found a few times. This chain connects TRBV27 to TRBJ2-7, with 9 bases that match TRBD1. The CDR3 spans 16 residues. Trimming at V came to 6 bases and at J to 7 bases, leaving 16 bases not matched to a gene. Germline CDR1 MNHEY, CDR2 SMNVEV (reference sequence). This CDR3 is CASRRPGQGIEREQYF. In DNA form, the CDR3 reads TGTGCCAGCAGAAGACCGGGACAGGGAATCGAGCGGGAGCAGTACTTC.

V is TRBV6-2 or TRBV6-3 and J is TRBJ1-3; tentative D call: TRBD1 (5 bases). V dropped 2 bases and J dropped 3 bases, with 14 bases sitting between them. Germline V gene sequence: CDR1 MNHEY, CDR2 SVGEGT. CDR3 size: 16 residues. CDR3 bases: TGTGCCAGCAGTTACGGAGCCCGGGACCTTGGAAACACCATATATTTT. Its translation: CASSYGARDLGNTIYF.

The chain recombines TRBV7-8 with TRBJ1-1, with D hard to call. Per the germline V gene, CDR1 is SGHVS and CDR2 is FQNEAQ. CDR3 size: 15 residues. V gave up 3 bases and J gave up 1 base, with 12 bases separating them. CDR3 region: CASSFRFSSNTEAFF. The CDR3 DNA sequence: TGTGCCAGCAGCTTTAGGTTCAGCTCGAACACTGAAGCTTTCTTT.

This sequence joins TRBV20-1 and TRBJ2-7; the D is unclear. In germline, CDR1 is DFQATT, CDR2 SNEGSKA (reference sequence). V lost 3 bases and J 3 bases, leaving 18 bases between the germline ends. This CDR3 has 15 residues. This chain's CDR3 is CSARASTTGNYEQYF. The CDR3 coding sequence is TGCAGTGCTAGGGCCAGCACCACTGGGAACTACGAGCAGTACTTC.

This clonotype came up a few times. The CDR3 nucleotides are TGTGCCAGCAGTCGTATCCAAGGACAGGGGGGGGCTGGGGCCAACGTCCTGACTTTC. Protein product: CASSRIQGQGGAGANVLTF. The chain couples TRBV7-2 to TRBJ2-6, with 10 bases that match TRBD1. After removal of 6 bases from V and 2 bases from J, the junction contained 13 bases not matched to a gene. The CDR3 length is 19 residues. Germline-derived CDR1 and CDR2 are SGHTA and FQGNSA. Complete variable domain (other parts from reference TRBV7-2 and TRBJ2-6): GAGVSQSPSNKVTEKGKDVELRCDPISGHTALYWYRQSLGQGLEFLIYFQGNSAPDKSGLPSDRFSAERTGGSVSTLTIQRTQQEDSAVYLCASSRIQGQGGAGANVLTFGAGSRLTVL.

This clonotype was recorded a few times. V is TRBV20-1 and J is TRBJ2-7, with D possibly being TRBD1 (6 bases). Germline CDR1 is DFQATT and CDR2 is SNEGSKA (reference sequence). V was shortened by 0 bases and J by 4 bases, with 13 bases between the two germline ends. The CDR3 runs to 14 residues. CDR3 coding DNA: TGCAGTGCTAGAGATCCCGGCAGGGGTTACGAGCAGTACTTC. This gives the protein CSARDPGRGYEQYF.

CDR3: CASSSGTRYNEQFF. CDR3 DNA: TGTGCCAGCAGTTCCGGGACTAGATACAATGAGCAGTTCTTC. The chain links TRBV12-3 or TRBV12-4 to TRBJ2-1; 8 bases match TRBD2. Germline trimming cut 4 bases from V and 4 bases from J; bases unmatched to any gene: 3. The CDR3 runs to 14 residues.

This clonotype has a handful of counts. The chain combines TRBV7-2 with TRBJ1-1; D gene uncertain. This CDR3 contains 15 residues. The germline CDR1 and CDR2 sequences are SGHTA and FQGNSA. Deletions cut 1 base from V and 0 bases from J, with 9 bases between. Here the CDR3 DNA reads TGTGCCAGCAGCTTAGGCCTTGGGATGAACACTGAAGCTTTCTTT. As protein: CASSLGLGMNTEAFF.

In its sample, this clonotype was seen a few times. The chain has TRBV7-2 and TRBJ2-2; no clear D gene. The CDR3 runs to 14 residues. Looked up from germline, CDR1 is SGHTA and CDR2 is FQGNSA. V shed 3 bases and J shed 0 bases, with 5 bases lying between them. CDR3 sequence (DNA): TGTGCCAGCAGCTTCAGCCCGAACACCGGGGAGCTGTTTTTT. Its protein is CASSFSPNTGELFF.

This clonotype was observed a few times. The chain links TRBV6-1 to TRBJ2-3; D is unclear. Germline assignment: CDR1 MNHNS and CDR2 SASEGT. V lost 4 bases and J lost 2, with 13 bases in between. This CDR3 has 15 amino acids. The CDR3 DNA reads TGTGCCAGCAGTGTCGGTTTCCGCCACACAGATACGCAGTATTTT. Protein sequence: CASSVGFRHTDTQYF.

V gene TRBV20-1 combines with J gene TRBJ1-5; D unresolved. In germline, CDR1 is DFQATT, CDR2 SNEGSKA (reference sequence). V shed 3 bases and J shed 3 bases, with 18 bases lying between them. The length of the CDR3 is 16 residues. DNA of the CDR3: TGCAGTGCTAGTTCGATTGGACGAGACAACAATCAGCCCCAGCATTTT. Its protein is CSASSIGRDNNQPQHF.

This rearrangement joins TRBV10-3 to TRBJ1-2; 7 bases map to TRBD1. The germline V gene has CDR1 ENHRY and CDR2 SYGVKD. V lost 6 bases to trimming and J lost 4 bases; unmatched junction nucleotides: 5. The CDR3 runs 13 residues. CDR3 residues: CAIRRDSPYGYTF. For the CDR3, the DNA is TGTGCCATCAGGAGGGACAGTCCCTATGGCTACACCTTC.

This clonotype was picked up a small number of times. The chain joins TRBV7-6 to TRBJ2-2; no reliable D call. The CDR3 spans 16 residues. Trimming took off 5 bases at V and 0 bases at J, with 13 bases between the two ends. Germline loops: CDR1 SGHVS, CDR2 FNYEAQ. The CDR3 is CASSHGRFANTGELFF. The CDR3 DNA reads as TGTGCCAGCAGCCACGGACGGTTCGCGAACACCGGGGAGCTGTTTTTT.